These T cell receptor beta chains were read from a single sample in a study of identical twins. TCRdb ran MiXCR on the 5' RACE reads and lists one entry per CDR3 protein. The sample shows hundreds of thousands of distinct CDR3 sequences, approximately 22% of them seen only once. The same specimen was also included in a second study, on T cells expressing NK-cell markers.

The material sequenced was PBMCs. The receptors derive from a woman between 18 and 29 years old in good health. CDR3s include the opening cysteine and the closing phenylalanine or tryptophan. Each record gives: CDR3 length, clone size, D gene, V gene, J gene, CDR3 protein, CDR3 DNA. A D gene is named only where the DNA matches it firmly. Only part of the rows carry a size: once, few, many, or a class if the clone is expanded.

cdr3_length: 13; clone_size: few; d_call: TRBD2; v_call: TRBV20-1; j_call: TRBJ2-7; cdr3_aa: CSARMGLAYEQYF; cdr3_nt: TGCAGTGCTAGAATGGGACTAGCCTACGAGCAGTACTTC
cdr3_length: 16; clone_size: NA; d_call: TRBD2; v_call: TRBV10-3; j_call: TRBJ2-3; cdr3_aa: CAIRSPLAGGLDTQYF; cdr3_nt: TGTGCCATCAGATCCCCACTAGCGGGGGGATTAGATACGCAGTATTTT
cdr3_length: 13; clone_size: few; d_call: NA; v_call: TRBV27; j_call: TRBJ2-5; cdr3_aa: CASSLLGSGTQYF; cdr3_nt: TGTGCCAGCAGTTTATTGGGATCGGGGACCCAGTACTTC
cdr3_length: 14; clone_size: few; d_call: NA; v_call: TRBV5-6; j_call: TRBJ2-5; cdr3_aa: CASSLGGPGETQYF; cdr3_nt: TGTGCCAGCAGCTTGGGGGGACCCGGGGAGACCCAGTACTTC
cdr3_length: 13; clone_size: NA; d_call: NA; v_call: TRBV6-2/TRBV6-3; j_call: TRBJ2-7; cdr3_aa: CASSRLAVYEQYF; cdr3_nt: TGTGCCAGCAGCCGTTTGGCGGTCTACGAGCAGTACTTC
cdr3_length: 14; clone_size: many; d_call: TRBD1; v_call: TRBV6-1; j_call: TRBJ1-2; cdr3_aa: CAMSRDRANYGYTF; cdr3_nt: TGTGCCATGTCCCGGGACAGGGCCAACTATGGCTACACCTTC
cdr3_length: 16; clone_size: many; d_call: TRBD2; v_call: TRBV5-1; j_call: TRBJ2-1; cdr3_aa: CASSLAGLNSYNEQFF; cdr3_nt: TGCGCCAGCAGCCTAGCGGGTCTGAACTCCTACAATGAGCAGTTCTTC
cdr3_length: 13; clone_size: NA; d_call: NA; v_call: TRBV27; j_call: TRBJ2-1; cdr3_aa: CASSPQRPNEQFF; cdr3_nt: TGTGCCAGCAGCCCCCAGCGCCCCAATGAGCAGTTCTTC
cdr3_length: 12; clone_size: NA; d_call: NA; v_call: TRBV6-6; j_call: TRBJ2-7; cdr3_aa: CASSTPSRLQYF; cdr3_nt: TGTGCCAGCAGTACCCCGTCCCGTTTGCAGTACTTC
cdr3_length: 12; clone_size: few; d_call: NA; v_call: TRBV7-2; j_call: TRBJ1-6; cdr3_aa: CASSLAWSPLHF; cdr3_nt: TGTGCCAGCAGCTTAGCGTGGTCACCCCTCCACTTT
cdr3_length: 15; clone_size: NA; d_call: NA; v_call: TRBV7-2; j_call: TRBJ2-3; cdr3_aa: CASSWGLQLTDTQYF; cdr3_nt: TGTGCCAGCAGCTGGGGGTTGCAACTGACAGATACGCAGTATTTT
cdr3_length: 15; clone_size: NA; d_call: TRBD2; v_call: TRBV4-2; j_call: TRBJ2-3; cdr3_aa: CASSRPAGGTDTQYF; cdr3_nt: TGTGCCAGCAGCCGGCCAGCGGGAGGGACAGATACGCAGTATTTT
cdr3_length: 14; clone_size: NA; d_call: NA; v_call: TRBV3-1; j_call: TRBJ1-1; cdr3_aa: CASSHKEAQLESFF; cdr3_nt: TGTGCCAGCAGCCATAAAGAGGCTCAGTTGGAGTCTTTCTTT
cdr3_length: 15; clone_size: few; d_call: TRBD1; v_call: TRBV5-1; j_call: TRBJ1-6; cdr3_aa: CASSLQGTGVSPLHF; cdr3_nt: TGCGCCAGCAGCTTGCAAGGGACAGGGGTCTCACCCCTCCACTTT
cdr3_length: 14; clone_size: few; d_call: NA; v_call: TRBV30; j_call: TRBJ2-6; cdr3_aa: CAWSPGNGANVLTF; cdr3_nt: TGTGCCTGGAGTCCAGGGAATGGGGCCAACGTCCTGACTTTC
cdr3_length: 15; clone_size: NA; d_call: NA; v_call: TRBV3-1; j_call: TRBJ2-1; cdr3_aa: CATSQDMAQGNEQFF; cdr3_nt: TGTGCCACCAGCCAAGATATGGCCCAGGGCAATGAGCAGTTCTTC
cdr3_length: 16; clone_size: NA; d_call: TRBD2; v_call: TRBV20-1; j_call: TRBJ2-1; cdr3_aa: CSARGTSGREYNEQFF; cdr3_nt: TGCAGTGCTAGGGGGACTAGCGGGAGGGAGTACAATGAGCAGTTCTTC
cdr3_length: 17; clone_size: NA; d_call: TRBD2; v_call: TRBV7-2; j_call: TRBJ2-5; cdr3_aa: CASSPEGGLAGRKTQYF; cdr3_nt: TGTGCCAGCAGCCCCGAGGGGGGACTAGCGGGGAGGAAGACCCAGTACTTC
cdr3_length: 13; clone_size: NA; d_call: TRBD2; v_call: TRBV20-1; j_call: TRBJ2-7; cdr3_aa: CSAASGSHYEQYF; cdr3_nt: TGCAGTGCCGCTAGCGGGTCCCACTACGAGCAGTACTTC
cdr3_length: 16; clone_size: NA; d_call: NA; v_call: TRBV12-5; j_call: TRBJ2-1; cdr3_aa: CASGFKWGFSYNEQFF; cdr3_nt: TGTGCTAGTGGTTTTAAATGGGGGTTCTCCTACAATGAGCAGTTCTTC
cdr3_length: 15; clone_size: NA; d_call: NA; v_call: TRBV27; j_call: TRBJ2-3; cdr3_aa: CASRLGTSSTDTQYF; cdr3_nt: TGTGCCAGCAGGTTAGGGACATCCAGCACAGATACGCAGTATTTT
cdr3_length: 13; clone_size: few; d_call: NA; v_call: TRBV5-1; j_call: TRBJ2-1; cdr3_aa: CASSLGDHNEQFF; cdr3_nt: TGCGCCAGCAGCTTGGGTGATCACAATGAGCAGTTCTTC
cdr3_length: 20; clone_size: NA; d_call: TRBD1; v_call: TRBV4-2; j_call: TRBJ2-3; cdr3_aa: CASSTAAGQGIPTGTDTQYF; cdr3_nt: TGTGCCAGCAGTACCGCTGCGGGACAGGGAATCCCTACGGGGACAGATACGCAGTATTTT
cdr3_length: 18; clone_size: NA; d_call: TRBD2; v_call: TRBV20-1; j_call: TRBJ2-3; cdr3_aa: CSARDLRGSGGAEDTQYF; cdr3_nt: TGCAGTGCTAGAGATCTTCGTGGGAGCGGGGGGGCCGAAGATACGCAGTATTTT
cdr3_length: 14; clone_size: few; d_call: NA; v_call: TRBV6-2/TRBV6-3; j_call: TRBJ2-7; cdr3_aa: CASGRRGVSYEQYF; cdr3_nt: TGTGCCAGCGGGAGAAGGGGCGTCTCCTACGAGCAGTACTTC
cdr3_length: 13; clone_size: few; d_call: NA; v_call: TRBV10-2; j_call: TRBJ2-7; cdr3_aa: CASSVASAYEQYF; cdr3_nt: TGCGCCAGCAGTGTCGCCTCTGCCTACGAGCAGTACTTC
cdr3_length: 11; clone_size: NA; d_call: NA; v_call: TRBV29-1; j_call: TRBJ1-1; cdr3_aa: CSVAGGVEAFF; cdr3_nt: TGCAGCGTTGCCGGGGGGGTTGAAGCTTTCTTT
cdr3_length: 13; clone_size: NA; d_call: NA; v_call: TRBV10-3; j_call: TRBJ1-2; cdr3_aa: CAISETGNYGYTF; cdr3_nt: TGTGCCATCAGTGAAACAGGGAACTATGGCTACACCTTC
cdr3_length: 13; clone_size: few; d_call: NA; v_call: TRBV20-1; j_call: TRBJ2-1; cdr3_aa: CSAPAGGYNEQFF; cdr3_nt: TGCAGTGCCCCGGCCGGCGGCTACAATGAGCAGTTCTTC
cdr3_length: 13; clone_size: NA; d_call: NA; v_call: TRBV20-1; j_call: TRBJ2-7; cdr3_aa: CSARALAVNEQYF; cdr3_nt: TGCAGTGCTAGAGCCCTGGCAGTAAACGAGCAGTACTTC
cdr3_length: 12; clone_size: once; d_call: NA; v_call: TRBV3-1; j_call: TRBJ1-1; cdr3_aa: CASRWGDTEAFF; cdr3_nt: TGTGCCAGCAGGTGGGGCGACACTGAAGCTTTCTTT
cdr3_length: 19; clone_size: few; d_call: TRBD2; v_call: TRBV4-3; j_call: TRBJ2-3; cdr3_aa: CASSRFFPGLPTSTDTQYF; cdr3_nt: TGCGCCAGCAGCCGATTTTTCCCGGGACTACCGACTAGCACAGATACGCAGTATTTT
cdr3_length: 15; clone_size: NA; d_call: TRBD2; v_call: TRBV5-1; j_call: TRBJ2-1; cdr3_aa: CASRGGGGAGNEQFF; cdr3_nt: TGCGCCAGCCGCGGCGGCGGGGGGGCGGGCAATGAGCAGTTCTTC
cdr3_length: 14; clone_size: few; d_call: NA; v_call: TRBV20-1; j_call: TRBJ2-7; cdr3_aa: CSASEDERSYEQYF; cdr3_nt: TGCAGTGCTAGTGAGGATGAGAGAAGCTACGAGCAGTACTTC
cdr3_length: 14; clone_size: few; d_call: NA; v_call: TRBV6-2/TRBV6-3; j_call: TRBJ1-5; cdr3_aa: CASSYGQQNQPQHF; cdr3_nt: TGTGCCAGCAGTTACGGGCAGCAGAATCAGCCCCAGCATTTT
cdr3_length: 12; clone_size: many; d_call: NA; v_call: TRBV7-9; j_call: TRBJ2-3; cdr3_aa: CASSESSDTQYF; cdr3_nt: TGTGCCAGCAGCGAAAGTTCAGATACGCAGTATTTT
cdr3_length: 16; clone_size: NA; d_call: NA; v_call: TRBV24-1; j_call: TRBJ2-2; cdr3_aa: CATSDLLPEDTGELFF; cdr3_nt: TGTGCCACCAGTGATTTATTACCCGAAGACACCGGGGAGCTGTTTTTT
cdr3_length: 15; clone_size: NA; d_call: NA; v_call: TRBV12-5; j_call: TRBJ2-7; cdr3_aa: CASATGPTLPLEQYF; cdr3_nt: TGTGCTAGTGCCACGGGACCGACCCTTCCCCTAGAGCAGTACTTC
cdr3_length: 13; clone_size: NA; d_call: NA; v_call: TRBV15; j_call: TRBJ1-2; cdr3_aa: CATSRGDYYGYTF; cdr3_nt: TGTGCCACCAGCAGAGGGGACTACTATGGCTACACCTTC
cdr3_length: 14; clone_size: once; d_call: NA; v_call: TRBV6-5; j_call: TRBJ2-2; cdr3_aa: CASSYMGVSGELFF; cdr3_nt: TGTGCCAGCAGTTACATGGGAGTATCCGGGGAGCTGTTTTTT
cdr3_length: 15; clone_size: few; d_call: TRBD1; v_call: TRBV6-5; j_call: TRBJ2-7; cdr3_aa: CASSLQQGAYYEQYF; cdr3_nt: TGTGCCAGCAGTTTACAACAGGGGGCCTACTACGAGCAGTACTTC
cdr3_length: 14; clone_size: few; d_call: NA; v_call: TRBV5-1; j_call: TRBJ2-7; cdr3_aa: CASSLEASLDEQYF; cdr3_nt: TGCGCCAGCAGCTTGGAGGCTAGCCTAGACGAGCAGTACTTC
cdr3_length: 16; clone_size: few; d_call: NA; v_call: TRBV12-3/TRBV12-4; j_call: TRBJ2-2; cdr3_aa: CASSFSDYPNTGELFF; cdr3_nt: TGTGCCAGCAGTTTTTCGGACTACCCCAACACCGGGGAGCTGTTTTTT
cdr3_length: 15; clone_size: few; d_call: NA; v_call: TRBV5-1; j_call: TRBJ2-5; cdr3_aa: CASSLSASEYETQYF; cdr3_nt: TGCGCCAGCAGCTTGTCGGCTAGCGAGTATGAGACCCAGTACTTC
cdr3_length: 12; clone_size: NA; d_call: NA; v_call: TRBV12-3/TRBV12-4; j_call: TRBJ2-2; cdr3_aa: CASSPSWGELFF; cdr3_nt: TGTGCCAGCAGCCCTAGTTGGGGGGAGCTGTTTTTT
cdr3_length: 16; clone_size: few; d_call: NA; v_call: TRBV20-1; j_call: TRBJ2-1; cdr3_aa: CSARQLRAKSYNEQFF; cdr3_nt: TGCAGTGCTAGACAGTTACGAGCTAAATCCTACAATGAGCAGTTCTTC
cdr3_length: 14; clone_size: NA; d_call: NA; v_call: TRBV6-5; j_call: TRBJ2-5; cdr3_aa: CASSYSTYQETQYF; cdr3_nt: TGTGCCAGCAGTTACTCAACGTACCAAGAGACCCAGTACTTC
cdr3_length: 13; clone_size: many; d_call: TRBD1; v_call: TRBV29-1; j_call: TRBJ2-2; cdr3_aa: CSVLGGFTGELFF; cdr3_nt: TGCAGCGTTCTAGGGGGCTTCACCGGGGAGCTGTTTTTT
cdr3_length: 15; clone_size: NA; d_call: TRBD2; v_call: TRBV20-1; j_call: TRBJ2-5; cdr3_aa: CSASGTSGIQETQYF; cdr3_nt: TGCAGTGCTAGTGGGACTAGCGGGATCCAAGAGACCCAGTACTTC
cdr3_length: 13; clone_size: NA; d_call: NA; v_call: TRBV6-2/TRBV6-3; j_call: TRBJ2-4; cdr3_aa: CASGPGAQNIQYF; cdr3_nt: TGTGCCAGCGGCCCGGGGGCGCAAAACATTCAGTACTTC
cdr3_length: 16; clone_size: few; d_call: TRBD1; v_call: TRBV7-8; j_call: TRBJ1-2; cdr3_aa: CASSLALGQTNYGYTF; cdr3_nt: TGTGCCAGCAGCTTAGCGTTGGGACAGACTAACTATGGCTACACCTTC
cdr3_length: 14; clone_size: NA; d_call: NA; v_call: TRBV5-8; j_call: TRBJ2-2; cdr3_aa: CASRPVGVAGELFF; cdr3_nt: TGTGCCAGCAGGCCCGTGGGGGTTGCCGGGGAGCTGTTTTTT
cdr3_length: 15; clone_size: few; d_call: NA; v_call: TRBV7-2; j_call: TRBJ2-5; cdr3_aa: CASSLVAQGGRPQYF; cdr3_nt: TGTGCCAGCAGCTTAGTAGCCCAGGGGGGGCGCCCCCAGTACTTC